These T cell receptor beta chains were read from a single sample in a study of beta chain features in type 1 diabetes. This table comes from immunoSEQ multiplex PCR, and its TCRdb copy is limited to in-frame clones, with some not included. The sample has hundreds of thousands of clones; around 14% are singletons. The material sequenced was naive CD4+ T cells from blood. The receptor set was obtained from a man aged 25-40 years in good health. CDR3s leave out the opening cysteine and the closing phenylalanine or tryptophan.

>TRBJ1-1|TRBV5-1
ASSPPTGGNTEAF
>TRBJ2-2|TRBV4-3
ASSQVRDSKNTGELF
>TRBJ2-5|TRBV18
ASSPGGQGETQY
>TRBJ1-2|TRBV30
ACTQGASGYT
>TRBJ2-4|TRBV27
ASSPEQFSIQY
>TRBJ2-1|TRBV5-1
ASFPGQGDRGEQF
>TRBJ2-3|TRBV10-3
AISGSTDTQY
>TRBJ2-5|TRBV10-3
AIRPGTGDLGAQY
>TRBJ1-1|TRBV10-3
AISEWAGNSEAF
>TRBJ1-4|TRBV15
ATSPDSATNEKLF
>TRBJ2-2|TRBV7-9
ASSKGTGGPGELF
>TRBJ1-6|TRBV4-3
ASSQESRDNSPLH
>TRBJ2-3|TRBV7-8
ASSLALQSTDTQY
>TRBJ2-1|TRBV12-5
ASGLRTGYNEQF
>TRBJ1-1|TRBV30
ACTRDSLNTEAF
>TRBJ1-3|TRBV18
ASSPKQGTGNTIY
>TRBJ1-6|TRBV4-1
ASSQVVTETNSPLH
>TRBJ2-2|TRBV30
AWIRVADTGELF
>TRBJ2-5|TRBV9
ASSRGPNKETQY
>TRBJ2-1|TRBV20-1
SAGRGAEQF
>TRBJ2-5|TRBV19
ASSLGLARETQY
>TRBJ2-2|TRBV30
AWFHTTGAGELF
>TRBJ1-6|TRBV2
ASSLGQGNSPLH
>TRBJ1-5|TRBV7-2
ASSLAMGWDQPQH
>TRBJ2-2|TRBV19
ASSNWAGASTGELF
>TRBJ2-1|TRBV29-1
SAEPVLEQF
>TRBJ2-7|TRBV15
ATSRDRGPSYEQY
>TRBJ2-3|TRBV4-3
ASSQDRAFAQGTDTQY
>TRBJ1-2|TRBV6-5
ASSAGTAHGYT
>TRBJ1-5|TRBV29-1
SVEDPGQGNQPQH
>TRBJ2-5|TRBV7-2
ASRPSGRETQY
>TRBJ2-5|TRBV7-2
ASSWYQETQY
>TRBJ1-1|TRBV30
ACLADTEAF
>TRBJ1-2|TRBV4-3
ASSQGPPGGDGYT
>TRBJ1-2|TRBV9
ASSITEAGHAAYT
>TRBJ2-5|TRBV14
ASSQAEETQY
>TRBJ1-1|TRBV27
ASSLSHVKNTEAF
>TRBJ2-7|TRBV5-1
ASSWTGESYEQY
>TRBJ2-3|TRBV11-2
ASSSGDTQY
>TRBJ2-7|TRBV7-2
ASSSKGQGNYEQY
>TRBJ2-1|TRBV27
ASSLRPDRSSYNEQF
>TRBJ2-7|TRBV18
ASSLKTGAYEQY
>TRBJ2-6|TRBV7-6
ASSLARNFGDGGANVLT
>TRBJ1-1|TRBV9
ASSVLPSTSEAF
>TRBJ2-1|TRBV6-6
ASSPRQGSYNEQF
>TRBJ2-5|TRBV7-2
ASSLVAGVETQY
>TRBJ2-5|TRBV15
ATSRTSGSSETQY
>TRBJ1-4|TRBV29-1
SVKTGFWEKLF
>TRBJ2-1|TRBV4-1
ASSQDWISKEF
>TRBJ2-3|TRBV6-5
ASTTSVTDTQY
>TRBJ2-2|TRBV30
AWSVRTGELF
>TRBJ2-5|TRBV20-1
SATGQETQY
>TRBJ2-3|TRBV18
ASSPFPTGTSGTDTQY
>TRBJ2-1|TRBV7-2
ASSSRGPGDEQF
>TRBJ2-3|TRBV29-1
SANRDATRTDTQY
>TRBJ2-3|TRBV15
ATSGRVAGEGDTQY